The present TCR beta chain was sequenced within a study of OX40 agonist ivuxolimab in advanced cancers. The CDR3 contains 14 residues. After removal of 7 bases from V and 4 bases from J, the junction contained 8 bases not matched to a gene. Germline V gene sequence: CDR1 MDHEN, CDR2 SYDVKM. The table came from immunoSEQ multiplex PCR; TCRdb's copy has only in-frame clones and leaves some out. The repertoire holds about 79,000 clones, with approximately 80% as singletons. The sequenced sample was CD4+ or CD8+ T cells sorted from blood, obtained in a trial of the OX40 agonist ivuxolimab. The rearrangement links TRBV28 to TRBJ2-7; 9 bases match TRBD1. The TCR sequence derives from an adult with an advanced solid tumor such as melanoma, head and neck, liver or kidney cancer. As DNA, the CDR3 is TGTGCCAGCACCTCCGGGACAGGGTCGTACGAGCAGTACTTC. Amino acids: CASTSGTGSYEQYF.